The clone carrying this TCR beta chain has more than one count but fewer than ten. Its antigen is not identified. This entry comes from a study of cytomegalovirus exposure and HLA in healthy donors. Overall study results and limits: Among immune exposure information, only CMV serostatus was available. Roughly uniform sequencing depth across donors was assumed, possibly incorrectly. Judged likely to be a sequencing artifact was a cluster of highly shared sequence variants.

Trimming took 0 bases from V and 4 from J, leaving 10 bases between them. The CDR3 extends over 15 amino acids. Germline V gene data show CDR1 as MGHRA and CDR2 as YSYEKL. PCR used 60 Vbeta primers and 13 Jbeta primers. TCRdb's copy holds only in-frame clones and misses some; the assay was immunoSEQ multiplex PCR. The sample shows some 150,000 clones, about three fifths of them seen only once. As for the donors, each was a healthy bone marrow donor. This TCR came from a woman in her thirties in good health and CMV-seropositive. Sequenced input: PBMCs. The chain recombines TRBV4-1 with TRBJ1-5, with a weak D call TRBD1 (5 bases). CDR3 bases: TGCGCCAGCAGCCAAGAGGGGCACCCAAATCAGCCCCAGCATTTT. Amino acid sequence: CASSQEGHPNQPQHF.